The 14 T cell receptor beta chains listed next were all sequenced from one sample in a study of blood T cell repertoires in COVID-19. Clones were read by immunoSEQ multiplex PCR, and TCRdb kept only the in-frame ones, dropping some. The table shows approximately 220,000 clones, with 70% to 90% occurring only once. The sequencing sample was made of PBMCs or T cells enriched from blood (not recorded which). These TCRs come from a young woman who had been exposed to COVID-19.

The CDR3: CASRADSLSNQPQHF. The CDR3 bases are TGTGCCAGCAGGGCGGACAGTCTAAGCAATCAGCCCCAGCATTTT. The chain links TRBV2 to TRBJ1-5; possible D gene TRBD1, 6 bases. Trimming took 6 bases from V and 1 from J, leaving 13 bases between them. The CDR3 extends over 15 amino acids. Germline V gene lookup returns CDR1 SNHLY and CDR2 FYNNEI.

J is TRBJ1-2 and V is TRBV7-9; D remains unclear. Germline values: CDR1 SEHNR, CDR2 FQNEAQ (reference sequence). V was trimmed by 5 bases and J by 0 bases, leaving 10 bases between them. This CDR3 contains 14 residues. CDR3 DNA sequence: TGTGCCAGCAGCGCGGGTGGGGCTAACTATGGCTACACCTTC. This sequence encodes CASSAGGANYGYTF. The complete variable domain, with remaining parts taken from reference TRBV7-9 and TRBJ1-2, reads DTGVSQNPRHKITKRGQNVTFRCDPISEHNRLYWYRQTLGQGPEFLTYFQNEAQLEKSRLLSDRFSAERPKGSFSTLEIQRTEQGDSAMYLCASSAGGANYGYTFGSGTRLTVV.

The chain employs TRBV3-1 (or the pseudogene TRBV3-2) and TRBJ2-2; D is possibly TRBD1 (6 bases). This CDR3 is built from 13 residues. The ends were cut back, 6 bases at V and 9 bases at J, with 14 bases in the middle. CDR1 LGHDT and CDR2 YNNKEL come from the germline V gene (reference sequence). CDR3: CASRPQGTRELFF. CDR3 nucleotide sequence: TGTGCCAGCAGACCGCAGGGGACCCGGGAGCTGTTTTTT.

This clone was observed a single time. The chain has TRBV30 and TRBJ1-1, with TRBD1 matching over 7 bases. The germline V gene has CDR1 GTSNPN and CDR2 SVGIG (reference sequence). Losses at the gene ends were 3 bases for V and 6 bases for J; bases not matched to a gene: 10. This CDR3 has 14 amino acids. This CDR3 reads CAWRFSDRAPEAFF. CDR3 sequence (DNA): TGTGCCTGGAGATTCTCCGACAGGGCTCCTGAAGCTTTCTTT.

The CDR3 sequence: CASSRTDRVQETQYF. Written as DNA, the CDR3 is TGTGCCAGCAGCCGAACGGACAGGGTCCAAGAGACCCAGTACTTC. The chain has TRBV3-1 (or the pseudogene TRBV3-2) and TRBJ2-5; 8 bases agree with TRBD1. Germline CDR1 reads LGHDT; CDR2 reads YNNKEL (reference sequence). V was pared by 4 bases and J by 1 base, with 5 bases of the junction left unmatched. This CDR3 comprises 15 residues.

The chain joins TRBV29-1 to TRBJ2-1, with a possible D match to TRBD2 (5 bases). The germline gives CDR1 SQVTM, CDR2 ANQGSEA. V lost 7 bases and J 3 bases, leaving 16 bases between the germline ends. CDR3 length: 14 residues. Written as DNA, the CDR3 is TGCAGCGGAAAAACCGGGGAGATCTACAATGAGCAGTTCTTC. This sequence encodes CSGKTGEIYNEQFF.

This chain connects TRBV10-3 to TRBJ2-2, with TRBD1 matching 7 bases. CDR1 is ENHRY and CDR2 is SYGVKD in the germline V gene. There are 16 residues in the CDR3. The trim removed 7 bases at V and 2 bases at J, leaving 10 bases unmatched. The CDR3 here is CAIKPSTGTNTGELFF. CDR3 sequence (DNA): TGTGCCATCAAGCCTTCGACAGGGACAAACACCGGGGAGCTGTTTTTT.

V usage is TRBV28 and J usage is TRBJ2-3, with TRBD1 identical over 7 bases. Per germline, CDR1 MDHEN and CDR2 SYDVKM. This CDR3 is built from 16 residues. Losses at the gene ends were 2 bases for V and 0 bases for J; bases not matched to a gene: 5. This CDR3 reads CASSLGRDRSTDTQYF. Here the CDR3 DNA reads TGTGCCAGCAGTTTAGGTAGGGACAGAAGCACAGATACGCAGTATTTT.

CDR3: CASSIARGVQETQYF. The CDR3 DNA follows: TGTGCCAGTAGTATTGCGCGGGGGGTCCAAGAGACCCAGTACTTC. V usage is TRBV19 and J usage is TRBJ2-5, with 8 bases fitting TRBD2. Germline V gene lookup returns CDR1 LNHDA and CDR2 SQIVND (reference sequence). The CDR3 is made up of 15 amino acids. V lost 3 bases and J lost 1; bases outside the gene matches: 4.

The rearrangement links TRBV28 to TRBJ1-6; 7 bases are shared with TRBD1. This CDR3 contains 14 residues. V was pared by 6 bases and J by 9 bases, with 8 bases of the junction left unmatched. Germline loops: CDR1 MDHEN, CDR2 SYDVKM. CDR3 residues: CASRRQGGISPLHF. The CDR3 bases are TGTGCCAGCAGAAGACAGGGAGGAATTTCACCCCTCCACTTT. The full variable domain, its missing parts supplied by reference TRBV28 and TRBJ1-6, is DVKVTQSSRYLVKRTGEKVFLECVQDMDHENMFWYRQDPGLGLRLIYFSYDVKMKEKGDIPEGYSVSREKKERFSLILESASTNQTSMYLCASRRQGGISPLHFGNGTRLTVT.

The CDR3 protein is CASRPGQGIWEQYF. Here the CDR3 DNA reads TGTGCCAGCAGGCCGGGACAGGGGATTTGGGAGCAGTACTTC. The chain employs TRBV6-5 and TRBJ2-7; the match to TRBD1 covers 10 bases. The CDR3 contains 14 residues. Germline CDR1 is MNHEY and CDR2 is SVGAGI. V lost 6 bases and J lost 7; bases outside the gene matches: 9.

V usage is TRBV9 and J usage is TRBJ2-1, with 7 positions matching TRBD2. The CDR3 length is 15 residues. Germline assignment: CDR1 SGDLS and CDR2 YYNGEE. V dropped 1 base and J dropped 5; count of bases not matched to a gene: 6. The CDR3 sequence: CASSVPSGGNNEQFF. CDR3 nucleotides: TGTGCCAGCAGCGTACCCTCGGGGGGAAACAATGAGCAGTTCTTC.

This chain uses TRBV29-1 with TRBJ2-1, with D possibly matching TRBD1 (5 bases). Trimming left V 3 bases short and J 8 bases short, with 17 bases between. This CDR3 spans 14 amino acids. Germline V gene data show CDR1 as SQVTM and CDR2 as ANQGSEA. CDR3 DNA: TGCAGCGTTGAGGTAACAGGTTTCGCAGATGAGCAGTTCTTC. This encodes CSVEVTGFADEQFF.

This clone was found a few times. V usage is TRBV7-9 and J usage is TRBJ1-6, with 8 nucleotides matching TRBD1. The germline gives CDR1 SEHNR, CDR2 FQNEAQ (reference sequence). The J segment lost 4 bases and the V segment lost 4 bases, leaving 3 bases of the junction unmatched. The CDR3 loop spans 15 amino acids. This chain's CDR3 is CASSYGQGYNSPLHF. The CDR3 bases are TGTGCCAGCAGCTACGGACAGGGTTATAATTCACCCCTCCACTTT.